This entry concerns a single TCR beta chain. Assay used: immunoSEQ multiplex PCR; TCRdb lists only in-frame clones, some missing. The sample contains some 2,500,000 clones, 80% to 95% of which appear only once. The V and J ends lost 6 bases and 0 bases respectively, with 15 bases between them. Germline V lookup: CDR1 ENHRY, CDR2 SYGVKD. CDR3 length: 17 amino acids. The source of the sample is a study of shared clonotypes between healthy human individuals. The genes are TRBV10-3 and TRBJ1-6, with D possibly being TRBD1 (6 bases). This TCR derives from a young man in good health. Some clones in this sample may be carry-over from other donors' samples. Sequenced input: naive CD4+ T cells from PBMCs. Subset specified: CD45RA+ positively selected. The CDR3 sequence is CAIREGQQGSYNSPLHF. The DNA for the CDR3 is TGTGCCATCAGAGAAGGACAGCAAGGCTCCTATAATTCACCCCTCCACTTT.